Listed below are T cell receptor beta chains from one sample, sequenced in a study of cytotoxic CD8 clonotypes in ibrutinib-treated CLL. Only in-frame clones appear in the TCRdb table, and some are missing; sequencing was by immunoSEQ multiplex PCR. The sample has 300,000 to 400,000 clones, around 66% seen once. Source: PBMCs, taken after 36 months of ibrutinib treatment. Receptor source: a human donor with chronic lymphocytic leukemia. Both conserved end residues are part of each CDR3. Fields, in order: clone size, J gene, D gene, V gene, CDR3 protein, CDR3 DNA. The D gene is left open where the match is weak. Some rows mark clone size as missing; the rest say once, few, many or name a class of expanded clone.

clone size: -; J gene: TRBJ1-1; D gene: TRBD1; V gene: TRBV18; CDR3 protein: CASSARQGQNTEAFF; CDR3 DNA: TGTGCCAGCTCGGCAAGACAGGGACAAAACACTGAAGCTTTCTTT
clone size: -; J gene: TRBJ2-1; D gene: TRBD2; V gene: TRBV7-9; CDR3 protein: CASSFNTGTSGRIRNEQFF; CDR3 DNA: TGTGCCAGCAGTTTTAATACCGGGACTAGCGGGAGAATAAGAAATGAGCAGTTCTTC
clone size: -; J gene: TRBJ2-7; D gene: -; V gene: TRBV6-1; CDR3 protein: CASSGGWGKGPYEQYF; CDR3 DNA: TGTGCCAGCAGTGGAGGGTGGGGGAAGGGCCCCTACGAGCAGTACTTC
clone size: few; J gene: TRBJ2-1; D gene: -; V gene: TRBV7-9; CDR3 protein: CASSLPGVPLYNEQFF; CDR3 DNA: TGTGCCAGCAGCTTACCCGGGGTGCCCCTTTACAATGAGCAGTTCTTC
clone size: few; J gene: TRBJ1-3; D gene: -; V gene: TRBV19; CDR3 protein: CASSILWVGSSGNTIYF; CDR3 DNA: TGTGCCAGTAGTATCCTATGGGTGGGCAGCTCTGGAAACACCATATATTTT
clone size: -; J gene: TRBJ2-5; D gene: TRBD2; V gene: TRBV29-1; CDR3 protein: CSALAGKETQYF; CDR3 DNA: TGCAGCGCACTAGCGGGAAAGGAGACCCAGTACTTC
clone size: -; J gene: TRBJ2-7; D gene: TRBD2; V gene: TRBV7-3; CDR3 protein: CASSLRGGGSYEQYF; CDR3 DNA: TGTGCCAGCAGCTTAAGGGGCGGGGGCTCCTACGAGCAGTACTTC
clone size: -; J gene: TRBJ2-7; D gene: -; V gene: TRBV5-1; CDR3 protein: CASSLDGFGYEQYF; CDR3 DNA: TGCGCCAGCAGCTTGGATGGGTTCGGCTACGAGCAGTACTTC
clone size: -; J gene: TRBJ2-5; D gene: -; V gene: TRBV19; CDR3 protein: CASSAAAETQYF; CDR3 DNA: TGTGCCAGTAGTGCGGCAGCTGAGACCCAGTACTTC
clone size: -; J gene: TRBJ1-4; D gene: -; V gene: TRBV18; CDR3 protein: CASSHKATNEKLFF; CDR3 DNA: TGTGCCAGCTCACACAAAGCAACTAATGAAAAACTGTTTTTT
clone size: -; J gene: TRBJ2-3; D gene: TRBD2; V gene: TRBV6-1; CDR3 protein: CASGLAASTDTQYF; CDR3 DNA: TGTGCCAGCGGACTAGCGGCTAGCACAGATACGCAGTATTTT
clone size: -; J gene: TRBJ1-1; D gene: -; V gene: TRBV9; CDR3 protein: CASSVEVSGRPEAFF; CDR3 DNA: TGTGCCAGCAGCGTAGAGGTTTCGGGGAGGCCTGAAGCTTTCTTT
clone size: -; J gene: TRBJ2-2; D gene: -; V gene: TRBV14; CDR3 protein: CASSQVSVTGELFF; CDR3 DNA: TGTGCCAGCAGCCAAGTCAGCGTCACCGGGGAGCTGTTTTTT
clone size: few; J gene: TRBJ1-3; D gene: TRBD1; V gene: TRBV5-6; CDR3 protein: CASSLFGTGSRNTIYF; CDR3 DNA: TGTGCCAGCAGCTTGTTTGGGACAGGGAGCAGAAACACCATATATTTT
clone size: -; J gene: TRBJ1-4; D gene: -; V gene: TRBV7-2; CDR3 protein: CASRQYNEKLFF; CDR3 DNA: TGTGCCAGCAGGCAATATAATGAAAAACTGTTTTTT
clone size: few; J gene: TRBJ2-7; D gene: TRBD1; V gene: TRBV6-5; CDR3 protein: CASSLQGAPAEQYF; CDR3 DNA: TGTGCCAGCAGTTTACAGGGGGCGCCGGCCGAGCAGTACTTC
clone size: -; J gene: TRBJ2-5; D gene: -; V gene: TRBV5-1; CDR3 protein: CASSLAGPQETQYF; CDR3 DNA: TGCGCCAGCAGCTTGGCGGGGCCCCAAGAGACCCAGTACTTC
clone size: -; J gene: TRBJ1-5; D gene: -; V gene: TRBV5-1; CDR3 protein: CASSLDRGQPQHF; CDR3 DNA: TGCGCCAGCAGCTTGGATAGGGGCCAGCCCCAGCATTTT
clone size: -; J gene: TRBJ2-7; D gene: -; V gene: TRBV6-6; CDR3 protein: CASGRALEYEQYF; CDR3 DNA: TGTGCCAGCGGAAGGGCCCTGGAGTACGAGCAGTACTTC
clone size: -; J gene: TRBJ2-5; D gene: -; V gene: TRBV9; CDR3 protein: CASSVAGTHGETQYF; CDR3 DNA: TGTGCCAGCAGCGTAGCCGGGACACACGGAGAGACCCAGTACTTC
clone size: -; J gene: TRBJ1-1; D gene: -; V gene: TRBV4-1; CDR3 protein: CASSQEKPGPNTEAFF; CDR3 DNA: TGCGCCAGCAGCCAAGAAAAACCGGGACCCAACACTGAAGCTTTCTTT
clone size: -; J gene: TRBJ1-5; D gene: TRBD1; V gene: TRBV2; CDR3 protein: CASTGTGGGSNQPQHF; CDR3 DNA: TGTGCCAGCACCGGGACAGGGGGCGGGAGCAATCAGCCCCAGCATTTT
clone size: -; J gene: TRBJ1-6; D gene: -; V gene: TRBV11-1; CDR3 protein: CASSFVGGSYNSPLHF; CDR3 DNA: TGTGCCAGCAGCTTCGTTGGGGGCTCCTATAATTCACCCCTCCACTTT
clone size: -; J gene: TRBJ2-3; D gene: TRBD2; V gene: TRBV19; CDR3 protein: CASSIFGRDGDTQYF; CDR3 DNA: TGTGCCAGTAGTATTTTCGGGAGGGATGGCGATACGCAGTATTTT
clone size: once; J gene: TRBJ1-2; D gene: -; V gene: TRBV9; CDR3 protein: CASSVIPPGVNYGYTF; CDR3 DNA: TGTGCCAGCAGCGTAATTCCGCCGGGGGTTAACTATGGCTACACCTTC
clone size: -; J gene: TRBJ1-1; D gene: -; V gene: TRBV4-1; CDR3 protein: CASSQASGGLAFF; CDR3 DNA: TGCGCCAGCAGCCAAGCTTCAGGAGGGTTAGCTTTCTTT
clone size: -; J gene: TRBJ2-7; D gene: TRBD1; V gene: TRBV4-1; CDR3 protein: CASSQGQGAGEQYF; CDR3 DNA: TGCGCCAGCAGCCAAGGTCAGGGGGCGGGAGAGCAGTACTTC
clone size: -; J gene: TRBJ1-2; D gene: -; V gene: TRBV15; CDR3 protein: CATSREIQNYGYTF; CDR3 DNA: TGTGCCACCAGCAGAGAGATACAGAACTATGGCTACACCTTC
clone size: -; J gene: TRBJ1-5; D gene: TRBD1; V gene: TRBV9; CDR3 protein: CASSGSGGSHSNQPQHF; CDR3 DNA: TGTGCCAGCAGCGGGTCAGGGGGCTCGCATAGCAATCAGCCCCAGCATTTT
clone size: -; J gene: TRBJ1-2; D gene: -; V gene: TRBV15; CDR3 protein: CATSRLSGLKLYGYTF; CDR3 DNA: TGTGCCACCAGCAGATTGTCGGGACTGAAACTGTATGGCTACACCTTC
clone size: -; J gene: TRBJ2-7; D gene: -; V gene: TRBV5-6; CDR3 protein: CASSPPASDYEQYF; CDR3 DNA: TGTGCCAGCAGCCCGCCGGCCAGCGACTACGAGCAGTACTTC
clone size: -; J gene: TRBJ2-7; D gene: TRBD2; V gene: TRBV9; CDR3 protein: CASSVEAGGSYEQYF; CDR3 DNA: TGTGCCAGCAGCGTGGAGGCGGGAGGGTCCTACGAGCAGTACTTC